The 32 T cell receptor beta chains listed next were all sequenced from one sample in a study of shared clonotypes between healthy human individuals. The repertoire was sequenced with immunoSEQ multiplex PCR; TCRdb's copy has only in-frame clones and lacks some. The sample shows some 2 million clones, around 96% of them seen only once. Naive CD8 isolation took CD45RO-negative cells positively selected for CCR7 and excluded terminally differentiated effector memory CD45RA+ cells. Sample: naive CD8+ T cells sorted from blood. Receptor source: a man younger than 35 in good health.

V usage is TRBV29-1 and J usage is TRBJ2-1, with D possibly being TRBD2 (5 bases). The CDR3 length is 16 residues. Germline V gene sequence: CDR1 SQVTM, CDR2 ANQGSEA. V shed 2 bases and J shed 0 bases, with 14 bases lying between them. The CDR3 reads CSVEKQAGSSYNEQFF. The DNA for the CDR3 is TGCAGCGTTGAAAAGCAGGCGGGTAGCTCCTACAATGAGCAGTTCTTC.

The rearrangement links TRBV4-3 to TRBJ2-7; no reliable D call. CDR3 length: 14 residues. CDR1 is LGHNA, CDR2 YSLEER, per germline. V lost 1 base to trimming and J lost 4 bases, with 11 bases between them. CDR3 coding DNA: TGCGCCAGCAGCCAAGGGCAGTTGGTTTACGAGCAGTACTTC. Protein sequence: CASSQGQLVYEQYF.

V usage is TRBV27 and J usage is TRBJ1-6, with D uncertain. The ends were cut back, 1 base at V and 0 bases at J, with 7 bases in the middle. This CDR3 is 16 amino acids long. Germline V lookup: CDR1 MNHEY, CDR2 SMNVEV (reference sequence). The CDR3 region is CASSLYLDSYNSPLHF. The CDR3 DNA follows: TGTGCCAGCAGTTTATATCTTGACTCCTATAATTCACCCCTCCACTTT.

The chain's CDR3 is CASSLRPNTGELFF. As DNA, the CDR3 is TGTGCCAGCAGCTTACGGCCGAACACCGGGGAGCTGTTTTTT. The chain uses TRBV11-2 and TRBJ2-2; D is undetermined. Trimming pared 2 bases from V and 0 bases from J, leaving 4 bases between. The CDR3 runs to 14 residues. CDR1 and CDR2 (germline): SGHAT, FQNNGV.

CDR3 amino acids: CASSSPAHWGGGAYEQYF. The DNA of the CDR3 is TGTGCCAGCAGCTCCCCCGCTCACTGGGGCGGAGGAGCCTACGAGCAGTACTTC. J is TRBJ2-7 and V is TRBV7-8; D possibly uses TRBD1 or TRBD2 (5 bases each). The ends were cut back, 4 bases at V and 2 bases at J, with 24 bases in the middle. The CDR3 is made up of 18 amino acids. CDR1 SGHVS and CDR2 FQNEAQ come from the germline V gene.

The CDR3 DNA is TGTGCCAGCAGCCCTCAAACCCGGGACAGCTGCACAGATACGCAGTATTTT. This sequence encodes CASSPQTRDSCTDTQYF. The genes are TRBV21-1 and TRBJ2-3; the D call of TRBD1 is as the table states it, not checked on the DNA. TRBV21-1 is a pseudogene. The CDR3 spans 17 residues.

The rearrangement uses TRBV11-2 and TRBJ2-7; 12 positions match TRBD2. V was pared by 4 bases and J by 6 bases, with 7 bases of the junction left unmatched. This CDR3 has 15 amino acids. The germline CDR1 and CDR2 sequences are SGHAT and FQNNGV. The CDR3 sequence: CASSSATSGSGEQYF. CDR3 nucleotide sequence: TGTGCCAGCAGCTCCGCGACTAGCGGGAGCGGCGAGCAGTACTTC.

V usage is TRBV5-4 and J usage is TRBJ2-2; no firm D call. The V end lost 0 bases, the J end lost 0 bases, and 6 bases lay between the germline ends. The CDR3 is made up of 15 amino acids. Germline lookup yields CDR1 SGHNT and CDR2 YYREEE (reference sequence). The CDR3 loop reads CASSLGQPNTGELFF. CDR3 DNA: TGTGCCAGCAGCTTGGGCCAGCCGAACACCGGGGAGCTGTTTTTT.

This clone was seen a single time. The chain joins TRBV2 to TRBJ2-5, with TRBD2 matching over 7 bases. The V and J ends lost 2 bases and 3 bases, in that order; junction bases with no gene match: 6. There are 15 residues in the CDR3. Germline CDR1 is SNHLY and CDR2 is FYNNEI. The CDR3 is CASSENGGREETQYF. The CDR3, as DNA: TGTGCCAGCAGTGAAAATGGTGGGAGGGAAGAGACCCAGTACTTC.

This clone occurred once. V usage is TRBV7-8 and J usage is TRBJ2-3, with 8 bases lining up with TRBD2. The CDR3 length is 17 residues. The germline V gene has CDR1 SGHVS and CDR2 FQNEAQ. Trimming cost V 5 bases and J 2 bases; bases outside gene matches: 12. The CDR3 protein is CASSSWGTSGLTDTQYF. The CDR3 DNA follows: TGTGCCAGCAGCAGCTGGGGCACTAGCGGCCTCACAGATACGCAGTATTTT.

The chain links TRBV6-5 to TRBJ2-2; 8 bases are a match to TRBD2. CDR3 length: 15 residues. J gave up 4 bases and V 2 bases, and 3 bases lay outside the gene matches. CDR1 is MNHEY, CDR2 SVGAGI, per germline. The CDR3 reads CASSYAAGATGELFF. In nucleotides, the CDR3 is TGTGCCAGCAGTTACGCAGCGGGAGCCACCGGGGAGCTGTTTTTT.

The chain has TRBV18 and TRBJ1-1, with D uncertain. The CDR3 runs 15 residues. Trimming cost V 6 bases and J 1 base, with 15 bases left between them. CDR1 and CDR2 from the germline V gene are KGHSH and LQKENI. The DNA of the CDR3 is TGTGCCAGCTCCCCTGATGGACTTTGGAACACTGAAGCTTTCTTT. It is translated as CASSPDGLWNTEAFF.

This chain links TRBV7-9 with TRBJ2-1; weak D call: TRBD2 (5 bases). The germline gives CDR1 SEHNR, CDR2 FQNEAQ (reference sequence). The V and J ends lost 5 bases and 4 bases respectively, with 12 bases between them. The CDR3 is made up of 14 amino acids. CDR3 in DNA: TGTGCCAGCAGCCGCGTCGGGGTATACAATGAGCAGTTCTTC. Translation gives CASSRVGVYNEQFF.

Here the CDR3 reads CASIDLGTGMLYGYTF. For the CDR3, the DNA is TGTGCCAGCATCGACCTCGGGACAGGAATGCTTTACGGCTACACCTTC. The chain has TRBV6-6 and TRBJ1-2, with TRBD1 matching over 8 bases. In germline, CDR1 is MNHNY, CDR2 SVGAGI (reference sequence). J lost 8 bases, V lost 7 bases, and 18 bases had no gene match. CDR3 length equals 16 residues.

The CDR3 spells CAGQDRSYEQFF. In DNA form, the CDR3 reads TGTGCCGGACAAGACAGATCCTATGAGCAGTTCTTC. The rearrangement uses TRBV30 and TRBJ2-1; D might be TRBD1 (5 bases). The CDR3 is 12 amino acids. From germline, CDR1 is GTSNPN and CDR2 SVGIG (reference sequence). The ends were cut back, 8 bases at V and 8 bases at J, with 16 bases in the middle.

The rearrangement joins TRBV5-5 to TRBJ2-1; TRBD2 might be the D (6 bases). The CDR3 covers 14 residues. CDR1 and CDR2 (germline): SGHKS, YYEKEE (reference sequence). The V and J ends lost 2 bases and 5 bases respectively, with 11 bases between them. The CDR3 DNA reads TGTGCCAGCAGCTTAGGACTAACCCACAATGAGCAGTTCTTC. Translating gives CASSLGLTHNEQFF.

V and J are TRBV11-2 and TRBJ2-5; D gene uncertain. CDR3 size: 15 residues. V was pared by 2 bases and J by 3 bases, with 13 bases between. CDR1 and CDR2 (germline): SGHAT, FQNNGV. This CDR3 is CASSLWAGNKETQYF. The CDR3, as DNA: TGTGCCAGCAGCTTATGGGCAGGAAATAAAGAGACCCAGTACTTC. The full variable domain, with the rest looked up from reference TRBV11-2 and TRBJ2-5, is EAGVAQSPRYKIIEKRQSVAFWCNPISGHATLYWYQQILGQGPKLLIQFQNNGVVDDSQLPKDRFSAERLKGVDSTLKIQPAKLEDSAVYLCASSLWAGNKETQYFGPGTRLLVL.

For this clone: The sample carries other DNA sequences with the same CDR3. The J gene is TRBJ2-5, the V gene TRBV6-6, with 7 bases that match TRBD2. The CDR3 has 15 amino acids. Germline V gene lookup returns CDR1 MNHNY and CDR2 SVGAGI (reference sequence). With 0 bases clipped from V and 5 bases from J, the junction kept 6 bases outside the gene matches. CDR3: CASSYSAGGGETQYF. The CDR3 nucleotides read TGTGCCAGCAGTTACTCGGCAGGCGGGGGTGAGACCCAGTACTTC.

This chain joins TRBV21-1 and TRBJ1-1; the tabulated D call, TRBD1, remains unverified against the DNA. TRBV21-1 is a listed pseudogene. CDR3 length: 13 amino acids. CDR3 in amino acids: CASRPGQWVEAFF. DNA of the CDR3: TGTGCCAGCCGTCCCGGACAGTGGGTTGAAGCTTTCTTT.

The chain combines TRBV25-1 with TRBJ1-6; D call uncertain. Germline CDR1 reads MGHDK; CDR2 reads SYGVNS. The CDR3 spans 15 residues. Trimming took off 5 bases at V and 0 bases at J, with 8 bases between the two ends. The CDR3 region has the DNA TGTGCCAGCAGTACCCACAACTCCTATAATTCACCCCTCCACTTT. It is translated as CASSTHNSYNSPLHF.

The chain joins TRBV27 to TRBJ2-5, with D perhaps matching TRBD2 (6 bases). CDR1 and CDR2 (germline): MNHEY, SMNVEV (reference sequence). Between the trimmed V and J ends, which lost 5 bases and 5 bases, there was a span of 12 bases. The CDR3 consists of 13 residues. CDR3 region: CASSDTGEETQYF. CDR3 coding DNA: TGTGCCAGCAGTGACACGGGGGAGGAGACCCAGTACTTC.

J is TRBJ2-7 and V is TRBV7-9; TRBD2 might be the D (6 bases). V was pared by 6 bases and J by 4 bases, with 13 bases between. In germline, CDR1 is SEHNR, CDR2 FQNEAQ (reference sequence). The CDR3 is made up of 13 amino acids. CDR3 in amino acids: CASRQEGMYEQYF. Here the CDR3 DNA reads TGTGCCAGCAGACAGGAGGGTATGTACGAGCAGTACTTC.

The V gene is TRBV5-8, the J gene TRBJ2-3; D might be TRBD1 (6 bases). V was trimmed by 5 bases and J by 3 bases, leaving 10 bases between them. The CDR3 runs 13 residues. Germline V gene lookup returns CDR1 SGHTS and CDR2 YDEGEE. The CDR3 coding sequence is TGTGCCAGCAGTATTCAGGGGACAGATACGCAGTATTTT. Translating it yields CASSIQGTDTQYF.

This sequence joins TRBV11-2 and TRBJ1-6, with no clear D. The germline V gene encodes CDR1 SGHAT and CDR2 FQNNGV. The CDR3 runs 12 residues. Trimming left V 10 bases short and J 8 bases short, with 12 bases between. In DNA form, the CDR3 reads TGTGCCACCTCAAGAAGGGATTCACCCCTCCACTTT. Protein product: CATSRRDSPLHF.

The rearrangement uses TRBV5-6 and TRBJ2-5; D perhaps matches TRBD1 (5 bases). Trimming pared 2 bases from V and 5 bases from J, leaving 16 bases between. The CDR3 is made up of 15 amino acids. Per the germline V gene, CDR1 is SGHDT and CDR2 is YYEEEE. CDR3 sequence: CASSFPLTAGETQYF. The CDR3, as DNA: TGTGCCAGCAGCTTTCCTTTGACCGCAGGGGAGACCCAGTACTTC.

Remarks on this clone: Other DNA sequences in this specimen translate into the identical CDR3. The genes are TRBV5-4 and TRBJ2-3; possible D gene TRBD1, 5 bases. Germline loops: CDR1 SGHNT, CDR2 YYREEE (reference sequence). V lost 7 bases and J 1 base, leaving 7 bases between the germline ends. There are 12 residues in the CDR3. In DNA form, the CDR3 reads TGTGCCAGCTCGACAGGCACAGATACGCAGTATTTT. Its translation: CASSTGTDTQYF. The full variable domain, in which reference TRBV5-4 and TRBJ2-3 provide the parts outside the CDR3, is ETGVTQSPTHLIKTRGQQVTLRCSSQSGHNTVSWYQQALGQGPQFIFQYYREEENGRGNFPPRFSGLQFPNYSSELNVNALELDDSALYLCASSTGTDTQYFGPGTRLTVL.

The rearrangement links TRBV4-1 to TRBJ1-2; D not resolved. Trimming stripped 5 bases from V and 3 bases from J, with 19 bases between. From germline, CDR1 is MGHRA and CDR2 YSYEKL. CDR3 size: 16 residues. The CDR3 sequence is CASSGPAGEKDYGYTF. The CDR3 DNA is TGCGCCAGCAGCGGACCGGCTGGGGAGAAAGACTATGGCTACACCTTC.

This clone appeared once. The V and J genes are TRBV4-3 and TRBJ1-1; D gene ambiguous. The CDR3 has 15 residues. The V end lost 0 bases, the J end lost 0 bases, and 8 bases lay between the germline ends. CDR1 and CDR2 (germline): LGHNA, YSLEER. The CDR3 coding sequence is TGCGCCAGCAGCCAAGAAGTTGACATGAACACTGAAGCTTTCTTT. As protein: CASSQEVDMNTEAFF.

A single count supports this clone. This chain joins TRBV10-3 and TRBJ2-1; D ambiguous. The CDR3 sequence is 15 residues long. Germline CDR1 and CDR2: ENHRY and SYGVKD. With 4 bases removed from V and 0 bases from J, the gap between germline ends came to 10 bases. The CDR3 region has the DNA TGTGCCATCAGTGGGGAAGAGAGCTCCTACAATGAGCAGTTCTTC. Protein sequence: CAISGEESSYNEQFF.

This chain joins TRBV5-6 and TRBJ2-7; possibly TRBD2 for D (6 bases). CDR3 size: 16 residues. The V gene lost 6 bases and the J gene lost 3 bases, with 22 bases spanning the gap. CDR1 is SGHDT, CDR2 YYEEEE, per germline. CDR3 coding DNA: TGTGCCAGCACCTCGGGGGTCGGACACGGCTACTACGAGCAGTACTTC. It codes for CASTSGVGHGYYEQYF. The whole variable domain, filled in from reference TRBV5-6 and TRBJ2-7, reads DAGVTQSPTHLIKTRGQQVTLRCSPKSGHDTVSWYQQALGQGPQFIFQYYEEEERQRGNFPDRFSGHQFPNYSSELNVNALLLGDSALYLCASTSGVGHGYYEQYFGPGTRLTVT.

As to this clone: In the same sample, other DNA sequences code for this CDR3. The CDR3 spells CASSVAGGPAYEQYF. The CDR3 coding sequence is TGTGCCAGCAGCGTAGCGGGAGGGCCGGCCTACGAGCAGTACTTC. The chain couples TRBV9 to TRBJ2-7, with TRBD2 matching over 8 bases. Trimming removed 0 bases from V and 2 bases from J; junction bases left unmatched: 4. The germline gives CDR1 SGDLS, CDR2 YYNGEE. This CDR3 comprises 15 residues.

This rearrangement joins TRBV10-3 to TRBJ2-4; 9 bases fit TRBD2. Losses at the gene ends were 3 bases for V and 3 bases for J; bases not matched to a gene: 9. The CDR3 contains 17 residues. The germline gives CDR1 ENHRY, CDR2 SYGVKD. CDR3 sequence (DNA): TGTGCCATCAGTGAATTGGAGCGGGAGGAAGGCAAAAACATTCAGTACTTC. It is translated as CAISELEREEGKNIQYF.